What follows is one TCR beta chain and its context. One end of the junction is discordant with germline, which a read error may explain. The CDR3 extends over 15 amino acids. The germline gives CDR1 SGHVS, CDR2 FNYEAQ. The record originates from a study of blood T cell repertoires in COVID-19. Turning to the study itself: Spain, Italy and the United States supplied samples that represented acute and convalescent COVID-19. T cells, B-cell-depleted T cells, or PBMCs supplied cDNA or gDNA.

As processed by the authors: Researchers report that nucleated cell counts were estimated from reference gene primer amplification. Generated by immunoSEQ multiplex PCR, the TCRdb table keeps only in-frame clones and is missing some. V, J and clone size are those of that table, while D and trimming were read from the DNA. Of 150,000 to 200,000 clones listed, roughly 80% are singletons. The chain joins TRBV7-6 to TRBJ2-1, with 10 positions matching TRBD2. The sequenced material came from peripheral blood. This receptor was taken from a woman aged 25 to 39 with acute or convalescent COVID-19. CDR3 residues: CASSIAGGGVGEQFF. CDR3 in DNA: TGTGCCAGCAGCATAGCGGGGGGTGGAGTCGGTGAGCAGTTCTTC.